There are a few counts of the clone carrying this TCR beta chain. Its antigen is undetermined. It was with unique molecular identifiers that the TCRbeta library was prepared. A single record per CDR3 protein comes from TCRdb applying MiXCR to the PCR reads. The sample has approximately 110,000 distinct CDR3 sequences; 10% to 13% are singletons. Germline V gene sequence: CDR1 DFQATT, CDR2 SNEGSKA (reference sequence). Trimming shortened V by 3 bases and J by 10 bases, and 20 bases separated the two germline ends. This CDR3 has 14 residues. The data stem from a study of T-cell reconstitution after alpha-beta-depleted transplantation in children. Overall study findings and caveats: T-cell numbers and diversity one year post-transplant derived largely from freshly generated T cells.

The sequence derives from a boy under 10 years old with acute lymphoblastic leukemia, due to receive a stem cell transplant. Sample: PBMCs, taken before TCRalphabeta/CD19-depleted stem cell transplant. The gene calls are TRBV20-1 and TRBJ2-3; D is possibly TRBD2 (5 bases). The CDR3 DNA reads as TGCAGTGCTAGTCGTTATACGGGGAGAGGGTCGCAGTATTTT. It yields the protein CSASRYTGRGSQYF.